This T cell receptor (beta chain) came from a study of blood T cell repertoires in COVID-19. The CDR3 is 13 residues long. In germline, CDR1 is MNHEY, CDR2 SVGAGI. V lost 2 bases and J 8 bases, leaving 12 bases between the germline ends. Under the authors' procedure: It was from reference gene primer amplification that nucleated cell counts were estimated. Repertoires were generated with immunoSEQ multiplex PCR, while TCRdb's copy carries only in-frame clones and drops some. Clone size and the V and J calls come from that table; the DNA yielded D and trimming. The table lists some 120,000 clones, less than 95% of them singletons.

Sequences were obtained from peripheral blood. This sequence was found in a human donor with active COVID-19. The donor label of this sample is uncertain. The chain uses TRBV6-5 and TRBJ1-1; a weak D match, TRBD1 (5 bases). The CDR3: CASSYDTGLEAFF. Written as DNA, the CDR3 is TGTGCCAGCAGTTACGATACGGGACTGGAAGCTTTCTTT.